This T cell receptor beta chain comes out of a study of blood T cell repertoires in COVID-19. Turning to the study itself: The analysed material was cDNA or gDNA that came from T cells, B-cell-depleted T cells, or PBMCs.

Profiled with immunoSEQ multiplex PCR; TCRdb holds only in-frame clones, not every one. The sample lists 150,000 to 200,000 clones, roughly 84% seen once, with over 9.5% in the top ten. Losses at the gene ends were 5 bases for V and 4 bases for J; bases not matched to a gene: 3. The length of the CDR3 is 15 residues. Germline loops: CDR1 LNHDA, CDR2 SQIVND (reference sequence). The clonotype was recovered from a woman older than 75 with active or convalescent COVID-19. The specimen sequenced was peripheral blood. The chain carries TRBV19 and TRBJ2-7; 15 bases fit TRBD2. The CDR3 DNA reads TGTGCCAGTAGTCGCGGGACTAGCGGGGGGTACGAGCAGTACTTC. Translating it yields CASSRGTSGGYEQYF.